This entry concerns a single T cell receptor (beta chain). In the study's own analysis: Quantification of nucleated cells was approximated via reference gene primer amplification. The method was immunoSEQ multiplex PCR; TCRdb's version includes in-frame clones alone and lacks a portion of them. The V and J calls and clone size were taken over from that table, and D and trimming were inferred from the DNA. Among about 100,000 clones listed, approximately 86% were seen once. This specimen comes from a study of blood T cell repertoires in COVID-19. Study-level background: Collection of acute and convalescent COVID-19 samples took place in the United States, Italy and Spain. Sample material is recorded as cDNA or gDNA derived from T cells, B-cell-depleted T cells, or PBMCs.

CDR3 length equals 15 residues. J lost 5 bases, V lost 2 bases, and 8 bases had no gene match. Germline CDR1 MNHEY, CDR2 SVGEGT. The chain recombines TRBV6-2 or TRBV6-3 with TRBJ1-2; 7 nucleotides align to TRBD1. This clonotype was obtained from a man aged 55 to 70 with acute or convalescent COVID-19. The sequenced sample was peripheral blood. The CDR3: CASSYLRTGVYGYTF. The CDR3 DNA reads TGTGCCAGCAGTTACCTCAGGACAGGAGTTTATGGCTACACCTTC.